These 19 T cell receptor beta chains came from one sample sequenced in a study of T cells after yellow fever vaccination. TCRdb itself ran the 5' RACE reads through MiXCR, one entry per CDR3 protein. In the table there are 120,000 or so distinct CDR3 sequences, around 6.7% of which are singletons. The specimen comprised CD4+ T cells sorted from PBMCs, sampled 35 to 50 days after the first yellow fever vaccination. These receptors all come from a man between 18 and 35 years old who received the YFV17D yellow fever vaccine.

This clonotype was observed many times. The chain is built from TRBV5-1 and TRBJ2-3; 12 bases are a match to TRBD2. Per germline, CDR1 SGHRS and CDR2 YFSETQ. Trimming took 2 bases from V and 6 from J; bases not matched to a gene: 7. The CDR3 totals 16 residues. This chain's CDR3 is CASSLGLAGSSDTQYF. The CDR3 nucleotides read TGCGCCAGCAGCTTAGGACTAGCGGGGAGTTCGGATACGCAGTATTTT. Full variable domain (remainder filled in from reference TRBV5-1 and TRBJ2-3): KAGVTQTPRYLIKTRGQQVTLSCSPISGHRSVSWYQQTPGQGLQFLFEYFSETQRNKGNFPGRFSGRQFSNSRSEMNVSTLELGDSALYLCASSLGLAGSSDTQYFGPGTRLTVL.

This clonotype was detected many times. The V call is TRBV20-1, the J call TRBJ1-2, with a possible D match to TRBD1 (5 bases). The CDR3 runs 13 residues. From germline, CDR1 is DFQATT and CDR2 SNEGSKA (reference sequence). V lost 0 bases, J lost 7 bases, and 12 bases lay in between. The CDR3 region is CSARDDIRAGYTF. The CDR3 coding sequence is TGCAGTGCTAGAGATGATATCAGGGCTGGCTACACCTTC.

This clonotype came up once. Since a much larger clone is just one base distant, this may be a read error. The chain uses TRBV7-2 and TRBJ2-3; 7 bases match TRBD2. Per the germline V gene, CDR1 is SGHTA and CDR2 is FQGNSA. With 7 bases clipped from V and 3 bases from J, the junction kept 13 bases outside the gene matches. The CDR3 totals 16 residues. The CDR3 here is CASTRTGGRFTDTQYF. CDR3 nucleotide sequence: TGTGCCAGCACCCGAACCGGGGGGAGATTTACAGATACGCAGTATTTT.

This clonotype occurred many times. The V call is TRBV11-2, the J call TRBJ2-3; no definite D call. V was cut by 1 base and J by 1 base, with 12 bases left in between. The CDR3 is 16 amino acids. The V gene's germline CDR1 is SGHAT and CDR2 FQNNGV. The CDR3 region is CASSLGLAIGTDTQYF. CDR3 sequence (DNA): TGTGCCAGCAGCTTAGGTCTGGCCATAGGCACAGATACGCAGTATTTT.

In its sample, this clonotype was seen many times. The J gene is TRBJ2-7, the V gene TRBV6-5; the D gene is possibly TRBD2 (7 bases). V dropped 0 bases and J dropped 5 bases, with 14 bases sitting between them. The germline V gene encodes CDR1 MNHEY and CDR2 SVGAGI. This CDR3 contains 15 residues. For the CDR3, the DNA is TGTGCCAGCAGTTACTCGCGAGGGGGGGCCCACGAGCAGTACTTC. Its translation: CASSYSRGGAHEQYF.

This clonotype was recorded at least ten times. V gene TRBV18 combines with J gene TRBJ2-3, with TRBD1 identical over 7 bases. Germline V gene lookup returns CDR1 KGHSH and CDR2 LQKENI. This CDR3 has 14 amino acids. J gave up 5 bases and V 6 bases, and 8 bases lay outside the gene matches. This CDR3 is CASSPTGVGDTQYF. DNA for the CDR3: TGTGCCAGCTCGCCCACAGGGGTAGGAGATACGCAGTATTTT.

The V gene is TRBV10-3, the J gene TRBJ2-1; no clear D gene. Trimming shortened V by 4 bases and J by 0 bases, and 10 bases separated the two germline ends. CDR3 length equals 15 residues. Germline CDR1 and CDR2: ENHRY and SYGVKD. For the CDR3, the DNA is TGTGCCATCAGTGGGCTACAGATCTCCTACAATGAGCAGTTCTTC. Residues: CAISGLQISYNEQFF.

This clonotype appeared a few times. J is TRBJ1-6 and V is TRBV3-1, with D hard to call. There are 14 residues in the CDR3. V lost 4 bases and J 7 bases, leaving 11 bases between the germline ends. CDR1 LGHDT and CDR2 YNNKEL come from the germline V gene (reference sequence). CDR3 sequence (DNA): TGTGCCAGCAGCCCCCCGCGAGGAAATTCACCCCTCCACTTT. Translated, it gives CASSPPRGNSPLHF.

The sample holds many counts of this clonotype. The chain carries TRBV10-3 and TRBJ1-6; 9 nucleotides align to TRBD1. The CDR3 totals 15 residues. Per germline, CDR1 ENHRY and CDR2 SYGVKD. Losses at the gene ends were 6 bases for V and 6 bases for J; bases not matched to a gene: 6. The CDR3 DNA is TGTGCCATCAGAGGACAGGGGATGAGTAATTCACCCCTCCACTTT. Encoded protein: CAIRGQGMSNSPLHF.

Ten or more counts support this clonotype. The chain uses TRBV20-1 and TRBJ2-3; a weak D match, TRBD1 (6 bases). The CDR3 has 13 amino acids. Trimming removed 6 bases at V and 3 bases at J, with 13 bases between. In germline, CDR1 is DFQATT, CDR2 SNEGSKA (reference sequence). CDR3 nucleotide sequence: TGCAGTGCCCGGGACATACCAACAGATACGCAGTATTTT. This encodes CSARDIPTDTQYF.

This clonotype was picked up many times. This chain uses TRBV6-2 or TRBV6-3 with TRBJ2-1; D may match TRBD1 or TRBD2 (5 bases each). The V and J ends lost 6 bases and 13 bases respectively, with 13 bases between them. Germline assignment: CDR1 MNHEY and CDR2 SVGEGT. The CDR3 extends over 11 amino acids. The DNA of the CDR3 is TGTGCCAGCAGCCAGTGGGGGTTACAGTTCTTC. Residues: CASSQWGLQFF.

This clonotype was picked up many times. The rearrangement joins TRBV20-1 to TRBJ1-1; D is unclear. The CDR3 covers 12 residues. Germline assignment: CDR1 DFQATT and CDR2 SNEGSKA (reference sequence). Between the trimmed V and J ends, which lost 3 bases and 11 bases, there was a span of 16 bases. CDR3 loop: CSASGRTQAAFF. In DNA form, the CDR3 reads TGCAGTGCTAGTGGGAGGACCCAAGCCGCTTTCTTT.

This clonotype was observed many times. The CDR3 spells CASSQEGGQGFYGYTF. For the CDR3, the DNA is TGTGCCAGCAGCCAAGAAGGGGGCCAGGGCTTCTATGGCTACACCTTC. V is TRBV4-2 and J is TRBJ1-2, with TRBD1 matching 7 bases. J gave up 4 bases and V 0 bases, and 8 bases lay outside the gene matches. CDR3 length equals 16 residues. Germline values: CDR1 LGHNA, CDR2 YNFKEQ.

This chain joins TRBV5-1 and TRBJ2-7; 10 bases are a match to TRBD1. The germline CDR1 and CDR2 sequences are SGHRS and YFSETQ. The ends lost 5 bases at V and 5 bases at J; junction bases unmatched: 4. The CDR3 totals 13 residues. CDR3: CASRGQGFNEQYV. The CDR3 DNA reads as TGCGCCAGCAGGGGACAGGGGTTCAACGAGCAGTACGTC.

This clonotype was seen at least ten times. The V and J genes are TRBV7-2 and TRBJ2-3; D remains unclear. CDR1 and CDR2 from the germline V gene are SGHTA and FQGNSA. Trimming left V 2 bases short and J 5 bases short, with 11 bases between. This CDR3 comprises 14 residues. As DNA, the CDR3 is TGTGCCAGCAGCTTAAATGGCTTGGAAGATACGCAGTATTTT. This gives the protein CASSLNGLEDTQYF.

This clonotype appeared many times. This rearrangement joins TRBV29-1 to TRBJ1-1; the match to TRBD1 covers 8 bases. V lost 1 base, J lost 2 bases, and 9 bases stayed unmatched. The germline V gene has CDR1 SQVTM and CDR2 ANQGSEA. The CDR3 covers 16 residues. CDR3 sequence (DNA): TGCAGCGTTGAAGGAGGGATTACAGGGGGTAACACTGAAGCTTTCTTT. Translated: CSVEGGITGGNTEAFF.

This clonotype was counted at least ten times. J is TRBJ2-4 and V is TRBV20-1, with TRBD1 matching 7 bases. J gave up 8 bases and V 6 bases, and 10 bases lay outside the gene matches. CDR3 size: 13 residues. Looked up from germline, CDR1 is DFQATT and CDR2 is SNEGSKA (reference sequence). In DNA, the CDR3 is TGCAGTGCCGCGGGCAGGGGGAAGGACATTCAGTACTTC. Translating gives CSAAGRGKDIQYF.

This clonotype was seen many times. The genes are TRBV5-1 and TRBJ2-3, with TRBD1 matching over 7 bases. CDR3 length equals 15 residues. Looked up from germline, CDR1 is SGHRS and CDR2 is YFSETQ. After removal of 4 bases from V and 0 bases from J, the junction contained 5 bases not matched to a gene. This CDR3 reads CASSPEGQSTDTQYF. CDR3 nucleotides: TGCGCCAGCAGCCCCGAGGGACAGAGCACAGATACGCAGTATTTT.

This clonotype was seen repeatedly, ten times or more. CDR3 bases: TGTGCCACCAGCAGAGTTCGGGAGGGGTCCTACAATGAGCAGTTCTTC. Amino acid sequence: CATSRVREGSYNEQFF. V is TRBV15 and J is TRBJ2-1, with TRBD2 identical over 8 bases. CDR3 size: 16 residues. Germline V gives CDR1 LNHNV, CDR2 YYDKDF (reference sequence). The V segment lost 1 base and the J segment 1 base; nucleotides outside the gene matches: 3.